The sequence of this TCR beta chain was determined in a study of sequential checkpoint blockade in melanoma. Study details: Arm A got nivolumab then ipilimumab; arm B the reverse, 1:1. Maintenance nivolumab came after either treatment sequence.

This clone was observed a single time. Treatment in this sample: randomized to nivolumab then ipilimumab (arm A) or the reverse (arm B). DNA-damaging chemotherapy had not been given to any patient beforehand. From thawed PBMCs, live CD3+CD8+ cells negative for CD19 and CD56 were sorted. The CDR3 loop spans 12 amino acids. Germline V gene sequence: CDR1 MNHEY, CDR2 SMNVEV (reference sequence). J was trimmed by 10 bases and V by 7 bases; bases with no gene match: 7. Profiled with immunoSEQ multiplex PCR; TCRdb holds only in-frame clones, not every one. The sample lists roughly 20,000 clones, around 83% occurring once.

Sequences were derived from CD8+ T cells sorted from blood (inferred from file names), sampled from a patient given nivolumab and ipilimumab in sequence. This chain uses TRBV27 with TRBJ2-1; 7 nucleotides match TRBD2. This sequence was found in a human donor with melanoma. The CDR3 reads CASTTGGLEQFF. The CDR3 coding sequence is TGTGCCAGCACGACCGGGGGACTAGAGCAGTTCTTC.